The present T cell receptor beta chain was sequenced within a study of Ad26.COV2.S vaccination and SARS-CoV-2 variants. Study as a whole: Trial arm assignment for the donor was COV1001 Ad26.COV2.S.

Data came from immunoSEQ multiplex PCR; TCRdb stores just in-frame clones and leaves some out. The sample contains roughly 420,000 clones, about 88% of which appear only once. Germline V gives CDR1 SGHKS, CDR2 YYEKEE (reference sequence). Trimming shortened V by 4 bases and J by 7 bases, and 18 bases separated the two germline ends. The CDR3 contains 15 residues. Specified treatment: about 20 received Ad26.COV2.S at low or high dose, single or two shots; roughly five received placebo; per-sample allocation not given. Samples were taken on day 63 after the first vaccine or placebo injection. Vaccine was an Ad26 vector expressing Wuhan-strain SARS-CoV-2 spike. This clone was counted once.

The clonotype was recovered from a person between 18 and 59 years old who received the Ad26.COV2.S COVID-19 vaccine or a placebo. The source material was peripheral blood, sampled in a trial of Ad26.COV2.S vaccine versus placebo. V and J are TRBV5-5 and TRBJ1-5; weak D call: TRBD1 (5 bases). For the CDR3, the DNA is TGTGCCAGCAGCGTACAGGCGGAGTTGATCCAGCCCCAGCATTTT. It codes for CASSVQAELIQPQHF.